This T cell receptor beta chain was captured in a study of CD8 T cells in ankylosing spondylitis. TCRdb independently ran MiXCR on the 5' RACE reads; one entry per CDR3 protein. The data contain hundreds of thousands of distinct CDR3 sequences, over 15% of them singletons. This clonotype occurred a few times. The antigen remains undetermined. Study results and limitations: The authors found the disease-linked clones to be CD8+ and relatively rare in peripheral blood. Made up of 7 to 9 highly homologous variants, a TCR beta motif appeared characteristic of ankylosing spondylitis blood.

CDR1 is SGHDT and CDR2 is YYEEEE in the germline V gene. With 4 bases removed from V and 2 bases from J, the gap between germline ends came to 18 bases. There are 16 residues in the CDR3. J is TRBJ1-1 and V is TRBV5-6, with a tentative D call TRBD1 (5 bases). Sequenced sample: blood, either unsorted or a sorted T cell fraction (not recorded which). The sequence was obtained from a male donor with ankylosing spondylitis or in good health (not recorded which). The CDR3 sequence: CASSGTSPGSNTEAFF. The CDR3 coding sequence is TGTGCCAGCAGCGGAACTTCGCCAGGGTCAAACACTGAAGCTTTCTTT.